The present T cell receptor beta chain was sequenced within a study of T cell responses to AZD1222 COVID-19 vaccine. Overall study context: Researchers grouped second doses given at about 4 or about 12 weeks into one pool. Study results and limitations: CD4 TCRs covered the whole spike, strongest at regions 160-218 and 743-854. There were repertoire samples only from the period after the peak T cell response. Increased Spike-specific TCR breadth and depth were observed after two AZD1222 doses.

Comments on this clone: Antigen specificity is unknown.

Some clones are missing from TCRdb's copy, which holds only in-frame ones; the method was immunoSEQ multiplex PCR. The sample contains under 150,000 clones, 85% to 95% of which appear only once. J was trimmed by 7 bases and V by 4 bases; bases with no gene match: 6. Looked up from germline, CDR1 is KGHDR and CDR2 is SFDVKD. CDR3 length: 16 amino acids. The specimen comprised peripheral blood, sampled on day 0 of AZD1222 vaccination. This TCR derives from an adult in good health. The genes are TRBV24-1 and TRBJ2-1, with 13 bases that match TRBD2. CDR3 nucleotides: TGTGCCACCAGTGAATGGACTAGCGGGAGCGGTAATGAGCAGTTCTTC. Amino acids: CATSEWTSGSGNEQFF.